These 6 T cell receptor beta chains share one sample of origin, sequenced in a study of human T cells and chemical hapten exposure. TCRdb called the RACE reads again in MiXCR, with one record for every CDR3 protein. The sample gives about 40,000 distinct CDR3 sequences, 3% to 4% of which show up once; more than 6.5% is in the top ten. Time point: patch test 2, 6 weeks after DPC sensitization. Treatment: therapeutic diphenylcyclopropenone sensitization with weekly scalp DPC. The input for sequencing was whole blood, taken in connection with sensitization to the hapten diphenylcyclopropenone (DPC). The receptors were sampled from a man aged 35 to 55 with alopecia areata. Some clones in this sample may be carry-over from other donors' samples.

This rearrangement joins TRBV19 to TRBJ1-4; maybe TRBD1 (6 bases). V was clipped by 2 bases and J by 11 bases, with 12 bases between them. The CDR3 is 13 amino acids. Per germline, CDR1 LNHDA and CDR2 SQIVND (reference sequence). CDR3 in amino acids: CASSIWQGQKLFF. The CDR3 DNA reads TGTGCCAGTAGTATATGGCAGGGGCAGAAACTGTTTTTT. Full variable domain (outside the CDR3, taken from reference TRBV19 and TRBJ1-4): DGGITQSPKYLFRKEGQNVTLSCEQNLNHDAMYWYRQDPGQGLRLIYYSQIVNDFQKGDIAEGYSVSREKKESFPLTVTSAQKNPTAFYLCASSIWQGQKLFFGSGTQLSVL.

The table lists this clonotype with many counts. Here the CDR3 reads CATKDGYSNQPQHF. The DNA of the CDR3 is TGTGCCACTAAGGACGGATATAGCAATCAGCCCCAGCATTTT. The chain is built from TRBV19 and TRBJ1-5; D ambiguous. The CDR3 spans 14 residues. The V gene's germline CDR1 is LNHDA and CDR2 SQIVND (reference sequence). The V and J ends lost 10 bases and 0 bases respectively, with 13 bases between them.

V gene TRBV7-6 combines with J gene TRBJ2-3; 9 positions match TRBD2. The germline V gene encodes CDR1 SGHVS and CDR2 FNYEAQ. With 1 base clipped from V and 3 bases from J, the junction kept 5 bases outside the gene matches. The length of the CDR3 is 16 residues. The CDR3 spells CASSLGPSGNTDTQYF. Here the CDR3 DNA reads TGTGCCAGCAGCTTAGGGCCTAGCGGGAATACAGATACGCAGTATTTT. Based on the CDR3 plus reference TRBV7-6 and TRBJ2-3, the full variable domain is GAGVSQSPRYKVTKRGQDVALRCDPISGHVSLYWYRQALGQGPEFLTYFNYEAQQDKSGLPNDRFSAERPEGSISTLTIQRTEQRDSAMYRCASSLGPSGNTDTQYFGPGTRLTVL.

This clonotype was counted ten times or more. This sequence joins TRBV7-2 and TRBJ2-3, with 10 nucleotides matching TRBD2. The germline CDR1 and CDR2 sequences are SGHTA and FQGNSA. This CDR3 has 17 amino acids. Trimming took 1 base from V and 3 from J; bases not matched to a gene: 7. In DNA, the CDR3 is TGTGCCAGCAGCTTAGGTTCGCTAGCGGGAGTTACAGATACGCAGTATTTT. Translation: CASSLGSLAGVTDTQYF.

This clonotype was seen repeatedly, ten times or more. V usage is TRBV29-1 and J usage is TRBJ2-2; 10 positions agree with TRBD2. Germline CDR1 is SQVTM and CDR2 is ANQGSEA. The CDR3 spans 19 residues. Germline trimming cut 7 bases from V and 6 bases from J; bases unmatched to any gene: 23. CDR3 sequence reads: CSAEGPATTLAGDAGELFF. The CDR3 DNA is TGCAGCGCCGAGGGACCGGCGACGACCCTAGCGGGAGATGCCGGGGAGCTGTTTTTT.

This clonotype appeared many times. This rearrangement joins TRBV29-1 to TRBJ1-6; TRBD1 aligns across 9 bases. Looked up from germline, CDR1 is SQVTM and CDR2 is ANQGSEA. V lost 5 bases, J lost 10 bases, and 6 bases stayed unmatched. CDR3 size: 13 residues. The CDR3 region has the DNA TGCAGCGTTCGGGACAGGGTGAAGTCACCCCTCCACTTT. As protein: CSVRDRVKSPLHF.